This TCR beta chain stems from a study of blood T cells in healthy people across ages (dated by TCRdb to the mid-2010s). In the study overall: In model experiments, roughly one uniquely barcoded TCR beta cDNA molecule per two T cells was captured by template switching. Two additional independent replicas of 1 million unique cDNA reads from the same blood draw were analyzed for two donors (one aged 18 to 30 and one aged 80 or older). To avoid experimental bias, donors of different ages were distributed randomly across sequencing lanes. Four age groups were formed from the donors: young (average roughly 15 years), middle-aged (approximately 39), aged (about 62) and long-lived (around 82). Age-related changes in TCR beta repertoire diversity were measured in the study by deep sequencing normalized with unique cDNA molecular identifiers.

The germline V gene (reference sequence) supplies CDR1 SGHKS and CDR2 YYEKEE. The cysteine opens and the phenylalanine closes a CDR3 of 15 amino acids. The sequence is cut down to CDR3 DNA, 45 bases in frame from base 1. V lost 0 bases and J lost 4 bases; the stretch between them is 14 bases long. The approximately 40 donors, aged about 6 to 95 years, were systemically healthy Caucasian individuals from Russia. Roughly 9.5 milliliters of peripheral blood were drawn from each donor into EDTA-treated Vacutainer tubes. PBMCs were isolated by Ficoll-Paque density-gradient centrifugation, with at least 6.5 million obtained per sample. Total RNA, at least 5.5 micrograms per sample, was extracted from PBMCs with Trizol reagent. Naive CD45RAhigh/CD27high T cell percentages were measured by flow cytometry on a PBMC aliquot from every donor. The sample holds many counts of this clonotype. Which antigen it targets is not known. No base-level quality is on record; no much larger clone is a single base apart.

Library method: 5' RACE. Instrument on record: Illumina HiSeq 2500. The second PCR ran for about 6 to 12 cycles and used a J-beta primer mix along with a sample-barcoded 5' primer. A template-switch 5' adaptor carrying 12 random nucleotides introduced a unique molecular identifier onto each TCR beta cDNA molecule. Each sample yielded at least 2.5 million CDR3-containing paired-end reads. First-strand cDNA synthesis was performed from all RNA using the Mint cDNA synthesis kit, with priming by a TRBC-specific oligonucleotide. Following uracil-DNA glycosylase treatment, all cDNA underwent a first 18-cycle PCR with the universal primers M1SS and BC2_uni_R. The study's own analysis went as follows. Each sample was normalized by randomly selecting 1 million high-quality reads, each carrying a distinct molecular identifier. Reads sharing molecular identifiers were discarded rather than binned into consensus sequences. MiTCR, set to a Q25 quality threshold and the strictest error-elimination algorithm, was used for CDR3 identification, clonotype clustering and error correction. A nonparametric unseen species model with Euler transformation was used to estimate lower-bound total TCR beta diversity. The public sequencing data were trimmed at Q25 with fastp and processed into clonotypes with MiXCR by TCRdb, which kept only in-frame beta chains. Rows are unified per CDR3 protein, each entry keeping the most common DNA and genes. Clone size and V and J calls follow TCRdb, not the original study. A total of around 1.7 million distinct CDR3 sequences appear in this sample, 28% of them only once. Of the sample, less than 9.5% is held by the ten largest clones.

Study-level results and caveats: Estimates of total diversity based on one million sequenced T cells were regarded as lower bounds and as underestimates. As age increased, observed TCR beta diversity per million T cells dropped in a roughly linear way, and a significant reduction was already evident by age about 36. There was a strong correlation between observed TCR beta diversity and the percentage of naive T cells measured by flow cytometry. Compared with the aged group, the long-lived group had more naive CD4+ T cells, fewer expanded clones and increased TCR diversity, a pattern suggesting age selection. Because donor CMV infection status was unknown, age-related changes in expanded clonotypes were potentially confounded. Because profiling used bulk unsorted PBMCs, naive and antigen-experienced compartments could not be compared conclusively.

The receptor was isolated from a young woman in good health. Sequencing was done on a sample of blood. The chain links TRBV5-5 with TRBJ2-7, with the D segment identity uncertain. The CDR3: CASSLGQVNLYEQYF. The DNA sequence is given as TGTGCCAGCAGCTTGGGGCAGGTAAACCTTTACGAGCAGTACTTC.